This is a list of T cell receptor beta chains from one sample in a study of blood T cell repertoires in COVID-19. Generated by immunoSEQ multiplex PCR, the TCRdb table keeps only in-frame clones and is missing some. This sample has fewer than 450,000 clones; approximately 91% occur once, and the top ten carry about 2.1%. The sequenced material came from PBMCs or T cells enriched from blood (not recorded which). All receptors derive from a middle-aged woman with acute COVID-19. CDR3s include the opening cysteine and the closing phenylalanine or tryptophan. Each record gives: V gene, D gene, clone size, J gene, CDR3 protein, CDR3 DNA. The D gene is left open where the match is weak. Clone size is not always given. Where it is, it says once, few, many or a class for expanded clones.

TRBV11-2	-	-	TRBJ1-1	CASSSQGNTEAFF	TGTGCCAGCAGCTCCCAGGGAAACACTGAAGCTTTCTTT
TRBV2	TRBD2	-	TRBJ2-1	CASSEASSGGAVEQFF	TGTGCCAGCAGTGAAGCGTCTAGCGGGGGGGCCGTTGAGCAGTTCTTC
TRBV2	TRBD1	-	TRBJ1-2	CASTGANWLYGYTF	TGTGCCAGTACAGGGGCCAATTGGCTCTATGGCTACACCTTC
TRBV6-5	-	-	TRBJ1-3	CASSSPLLGNTIYF	TGTGCCAGCAGTTCTCCTCTTCTAGGAAACACCATATATTTT
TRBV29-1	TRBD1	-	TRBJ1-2	CSGGTDNGYTF	TGCAGCGGGGGGACAGACAATGGCTACACCTTC
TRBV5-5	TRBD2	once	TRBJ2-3	CASSLEAGVGTDTQYF	TGTGCCAGCAGCTTGGAAGCGGGGGTGGGCACAGATACGCAGTATTTT
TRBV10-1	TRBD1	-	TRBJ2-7	CASSVDRVNEQYF	TGCGCCAGCAGTGTCGACAGGGTTAACGAGCAGTACTTC
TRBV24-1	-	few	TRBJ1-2	CATSGTDYGYTF	TGTGCCACCAGTGGTACTGACTATGGCTACACCTTC
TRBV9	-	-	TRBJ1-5	CASSVGGGFYSNQPQHF	TGTGCCAGCAGCGTCGGTGGAGGCTTTTATAGCAATCAGCCCCAGCATTTT
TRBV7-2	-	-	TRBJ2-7	CASSLGVTTEQYF	TGTGCCAGCAGCTTAGGTGTGACTACCGAGCAGTACTTC
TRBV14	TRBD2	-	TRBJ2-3	CASSLSGVSTDTQYF	TGTGCCAGCAGCCTTAGCGGGGTCAGCACAGATACGCAGTATTTT
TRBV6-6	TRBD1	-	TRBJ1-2	CASRRGQVNSGYTF	TGTGCCAGCAGACGGGGACAGGTGAATTCGGGCTACACCTTC
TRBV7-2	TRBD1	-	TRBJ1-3	CASSYTGGTGNTIYF	TGTGCCAGCAGTTACACAGGGGGCACTGGAAACACCATATATTTT
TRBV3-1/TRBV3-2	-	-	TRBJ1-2	CASSQTGPSGSGYTF	TGTGCCAGCAGCCAAACAGGGCCTTCAGGGTCTGGCTACACCTTC
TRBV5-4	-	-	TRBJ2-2	CASSLPQGIAGELFF	TGTGCCAGCAGCTTGCCCCAGGGGATTGCCGGGGAGCTGTTTTTT
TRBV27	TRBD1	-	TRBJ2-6	CASSQDRVAGANVLTF	TGTGCCAGCAGCCAAGACAGGGTAGCTGGGGCCAACGTCCTGACTTTC
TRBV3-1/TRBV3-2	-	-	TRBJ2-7	CASSQRDSSMKYF	TGTGCCAGCAGCCAGCGGGACAGCAGTATGAAGTACTTC
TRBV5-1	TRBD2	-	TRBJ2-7	CASSLQAGVGYEQYF	TGCGCCAGCAGCTTGCAAGCGGGGGTAGGGTACGAGCAGTACTTC
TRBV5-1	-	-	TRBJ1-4	CASSLDDRNEKLFF	TGCGCCAGCAGCTTGGACGACAGGAATGAAAAACTGTTTTTT
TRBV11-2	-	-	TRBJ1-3	CASSLGTNGNTIYF	TGTGCCAGCAGCTTAGGGACAAACGGAAACACCATATATTTT
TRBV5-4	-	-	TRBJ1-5	CASSSGTGREQPQHF	TGTGCCAGCAGCTCAGGGACTGGTCGGGAGCAGCCCCAGCATTTT
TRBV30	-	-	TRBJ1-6	CAWKAGSISPLHF	TGTGCCTGGAAGGCAGGGTCCATCTCACCCCTCCACTTT